Below are 8 T cell receptor beta chains sequenced from a single sample in a study of CD8 T cells in ankylosing spondylitis. MiXCR, applied by TCRdb to the 5' RACE reads, yields one record per CDR3 protein. This sample has 250,000 or so distinct CDR3 sequences; more than 15% occur once, and the top ten carry about a third. The sample consisted of blood, either unsorted or a sorted T cell fraction (not recorded which). All receptors derive from a male donor with ankylosing spondylitis or in good health (not recorded which).

The chain uses TRBV4-1 and TRBJ2-7; 9 bases line up with TRBD2. Germline trimming cut 3 bases from V and 5 bases from J; bases unmatched to any gene: 8. This CDR3 has 15 amino acids. CDR1 is MGHRA and CDR2 is YSYEKL in the germline V gene. The CDR3 loop is CASSHFVAGDNEQYF. Here the CDR3 DNA reads TGCGCCAGCAGCCACTTCGTAGCGGGAGATAACGAGCAGTACTTC.

This clonotype was seen a few times. An end of the junction does not agree with germline; a read error may underlie this. The rearrangement links TRBV7-7 to TRBJ2-5, with 9 bases aligning to TRBD2. The germline CDR1 and CDR2 sequences are SSHAT and FNYEAQ (reference sequence). CDR3 length equals 17 residues. The CDR3 sequence: CASSLGHSGSGGETQYF. CDR3 nucleotide sequence: TGTGCTAGCAGCTTAGGTCATAGCGGGAGTGGGGGAGAGACCCAGTACTTC.

The gene calls are TRBV10-2 and TRBJ2-1, with TRBD2 as a possible D gene (5 bases). Germline CDR1 WSHSY, CDR2 SAAADI. The CDR3 totals 15 residues. Trimming stripped 2 bases from V and 7 bases from J, with 15 bases between. The chain's CDR3 is CASSEGRHPGNEQFF. In DNA form, the CDR3 reads TGCGCCAGCAGTGAGGGCCGTCATCCGGGGAATGAGCAGTTCTTC.

This clonotype came up many times. The chain uses TRBV12-3 or TRBV12-4 and TRBJ2-7, with 8 bases aligning to TRBD2. This CDR3 comprises 13 residues. The junction had 4 bases not matched to a gene; V was cut back by 6 bases and J by 3 bases. The CDR3: CASSLTSVYEQYF. The CDR3, as DNA: TGTGCCAGCAGCCTGACTAGCGTCTACGAGCAGTACTTC.

This clonotype was counted a few times. The rearrangement uses TRBV29-1 and TRBJ2-7, with D hard to call. CDR1 is SQVTM and CDR2 is ANQGSEA in the germline V gene. The V gene lost 0 bases and the J gene lost 2 bases, with 8 bases spanning the gap. This CDR3 has 13 residues. CDR3 sequence reads: CSVEEGNPYEQYF. In DNA form, the CDR3 reads TGCAGCGTTGAAGAAGGGAATCCCTACGAGCAGTACTTC.

V gene TRBV5-6 combines with J gene TRBJ2-6; D gene uncertain. The CDR3 contains 15 residues. With 3 bases removed from V and 2 bases from J, the gap between germline ends came to 9 bases. Germline V gene data show CDR1 as SGHDT and CDR2 as YYEEEE. The CDR3, as DNA: TGTGCCAGCAGCTGGGAATCGGCTGGGGCCAACGTCCTGACTTTC. It yields the protein CASSWESAGANVLTF.

This clonotype was seen ten or more times. This chain uses TRBV29-1 with TRBJ1-1; D perhaps matches TRBD1 (6 bases). V was cut by 3 bases and J by 7 bases, with 15 bases left in between. This CDR3 has 13 amino acids. Germline V lookup: CDR1 SQVTM, CDR2 ANQGSEA. CDR3 in DNA: TGCAGCGTTGATGGGGGCAACGAAGGTGAAGCTTTCTTT. It is translated as CSVDGGNEGEAFF.

V is TRBV20-1 and J is TRBJ2-4, with 7 positions matching TRBD1. Germline-derived CDR1 and CDR2 are DFQATT and SNEGSKA (reference sequence). The length of the CDR3 is 14 residues. The V gene end was trimmed by 0 bases and the J gene end by 6 bases; junction bases not matched to a gene: 5. The CDR3 DNA reads TGCAGTGCTAGAGAAAGGGGGCCCGTAAACATTCAGTACTTC. It codes for CSARERGPVNIQYF.